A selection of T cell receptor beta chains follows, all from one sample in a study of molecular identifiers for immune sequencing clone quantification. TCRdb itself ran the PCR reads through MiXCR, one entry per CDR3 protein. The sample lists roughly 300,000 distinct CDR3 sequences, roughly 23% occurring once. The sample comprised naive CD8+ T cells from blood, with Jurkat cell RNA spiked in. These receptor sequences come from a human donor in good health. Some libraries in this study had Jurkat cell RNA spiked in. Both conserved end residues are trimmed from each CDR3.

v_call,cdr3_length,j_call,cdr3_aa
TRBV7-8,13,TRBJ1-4,VSSLPEGNNEKLF
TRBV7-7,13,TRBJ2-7,ASSPWTGSSYEQY
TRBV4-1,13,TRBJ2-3,ASSQDPGSTDTQY
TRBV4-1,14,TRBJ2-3,ASSPMAVVPTDTQY
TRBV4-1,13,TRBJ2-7,ASSPGLPRAYEQY
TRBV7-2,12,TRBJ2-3,ASSLTSGRDTQY
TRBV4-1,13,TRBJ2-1,ASSQTASGVNEQF
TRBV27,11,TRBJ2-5,ASSLADAGTQY
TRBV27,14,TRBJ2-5,ASSPPGLAGQETQY
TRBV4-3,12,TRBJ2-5,ARSPTSRAETQY
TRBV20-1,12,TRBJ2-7,SARDPTVSYEQY
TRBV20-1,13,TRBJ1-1,SARDRVGPGTEAF
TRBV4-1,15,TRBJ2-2,ASSRSGTSGVTGELF
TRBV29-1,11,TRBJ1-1,SADGGIGTEAF
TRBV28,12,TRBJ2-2,ASSPPGGGGELF
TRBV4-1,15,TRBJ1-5,ASSHTLRDDSNQPQH
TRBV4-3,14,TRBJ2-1,ASSQDRSTGVNEQF
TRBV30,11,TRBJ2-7,AWARGGGDEQY
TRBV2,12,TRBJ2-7,ASSDAVLSYEQY
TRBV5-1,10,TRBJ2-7,ASSLVGDEQY
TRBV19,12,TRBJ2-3,ASAGTSSTDTQY
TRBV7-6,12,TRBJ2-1,ASSRTGGGDEQF
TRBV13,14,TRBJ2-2,ASSYRLAGVTGELF
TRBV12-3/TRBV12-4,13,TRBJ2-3,ASSSLKGSTDTQY
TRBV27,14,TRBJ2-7,ASSLFFGDRGYEQY
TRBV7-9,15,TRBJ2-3,ASSLLTGDESTDTQY
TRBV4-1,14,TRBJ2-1,ASSQEGLAGGNEQF
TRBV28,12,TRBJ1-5,ASSAGGLYQPQH
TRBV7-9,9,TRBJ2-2,ASSSGGELF
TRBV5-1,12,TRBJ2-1,ASSLRGRDNEQF
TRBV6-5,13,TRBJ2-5,ASSYRPSTQETQY
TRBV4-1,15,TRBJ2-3,ASSQSYSGRAGDTQY
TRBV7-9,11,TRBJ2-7,ASSSSGGYAQY
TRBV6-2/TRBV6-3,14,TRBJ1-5,ATAPTGDLSNQPQH
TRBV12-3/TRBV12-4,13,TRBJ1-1,ASSLGYDRVTEAF
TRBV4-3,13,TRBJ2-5,ASSQDADRGLAQY
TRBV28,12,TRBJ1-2,ASSRTGGGYGYT
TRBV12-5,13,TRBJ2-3,ASGEGGTLTDTQY
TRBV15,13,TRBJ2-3,ATSGVGGRGDTQY
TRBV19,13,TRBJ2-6,ASTPGAAGANVLT
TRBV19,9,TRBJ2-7,ASIQGSEQY
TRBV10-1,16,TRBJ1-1,ASRERSGLQFRRTEAF
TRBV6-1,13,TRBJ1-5,AGSDRAYSNQPQH